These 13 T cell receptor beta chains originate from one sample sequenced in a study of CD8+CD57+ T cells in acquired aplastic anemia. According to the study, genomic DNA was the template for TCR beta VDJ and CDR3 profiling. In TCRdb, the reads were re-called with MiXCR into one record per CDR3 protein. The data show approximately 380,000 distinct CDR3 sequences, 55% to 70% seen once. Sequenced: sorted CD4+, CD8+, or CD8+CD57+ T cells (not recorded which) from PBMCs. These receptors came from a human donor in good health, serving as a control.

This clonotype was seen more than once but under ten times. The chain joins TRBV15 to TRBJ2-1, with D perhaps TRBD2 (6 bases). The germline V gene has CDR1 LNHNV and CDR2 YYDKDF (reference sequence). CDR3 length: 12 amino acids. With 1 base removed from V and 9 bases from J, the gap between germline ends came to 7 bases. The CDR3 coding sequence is TGTGCCACCAGCAGAGCTAGCGTTGAGCAGTTCTTC. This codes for CATSRASVEQFF.

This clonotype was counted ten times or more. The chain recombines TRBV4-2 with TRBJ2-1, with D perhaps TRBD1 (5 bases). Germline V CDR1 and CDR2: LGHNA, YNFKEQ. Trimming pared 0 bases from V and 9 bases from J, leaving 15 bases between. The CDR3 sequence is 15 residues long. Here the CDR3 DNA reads TGTGCCAGCAGCCAAGATCCACAGGCCGATAGTGAGCAGTTCTTC. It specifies CASSQDPQADSEQFF.

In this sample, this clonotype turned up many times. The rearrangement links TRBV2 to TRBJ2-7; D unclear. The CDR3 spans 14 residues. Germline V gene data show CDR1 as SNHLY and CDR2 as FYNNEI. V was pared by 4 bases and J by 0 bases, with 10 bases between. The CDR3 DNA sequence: TGTGCCAGCAGTGTAAGGGTAAACTCCTACGAGCAGTACTTC. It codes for CASSVRVNSYEQYF.

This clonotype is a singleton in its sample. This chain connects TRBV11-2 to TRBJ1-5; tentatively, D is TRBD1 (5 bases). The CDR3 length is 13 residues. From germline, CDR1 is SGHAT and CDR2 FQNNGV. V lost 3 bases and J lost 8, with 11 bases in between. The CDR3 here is CASSLAREKPQHF. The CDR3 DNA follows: TGTGCCAGCAGCTTGGCCAGGGAGAAGCCCCAGCATTTT.

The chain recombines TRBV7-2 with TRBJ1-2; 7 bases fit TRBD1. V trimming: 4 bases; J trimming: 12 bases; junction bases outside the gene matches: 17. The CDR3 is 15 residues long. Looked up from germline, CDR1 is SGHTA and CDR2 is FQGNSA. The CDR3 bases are TGTGCCAGCAGCTATAGCCGACAGGGAGGGTATGGAAACACCTTC. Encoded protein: CASSYSRQGGYGNTF.

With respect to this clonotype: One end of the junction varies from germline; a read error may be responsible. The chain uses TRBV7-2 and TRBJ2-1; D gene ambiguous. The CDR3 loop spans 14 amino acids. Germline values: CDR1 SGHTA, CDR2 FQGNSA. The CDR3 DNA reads TGTGCCTGCAGCTTTACTTCGGTAGGTGTGAACACTGAATTC. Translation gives CACSFTSVGVNTEF. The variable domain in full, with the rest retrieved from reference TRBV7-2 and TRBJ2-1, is GAGVSQSPSNKVTEKGKDVELRCDPISGHTALYWYRQSLGQGLEFLIYFQGNSAPDKSGLPSDRFSAERTGGSVSTLTIQRTQQEDSAVYLCACSFTSVGVNTEFGPGTRLTVL.

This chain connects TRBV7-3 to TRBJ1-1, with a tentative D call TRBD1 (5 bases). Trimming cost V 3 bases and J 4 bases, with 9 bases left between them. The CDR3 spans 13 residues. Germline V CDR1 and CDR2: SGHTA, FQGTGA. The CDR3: CASSLWGRTEAFF. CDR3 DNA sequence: TGTGCCAGCAGCTTGTGGGGACGCACTGAAGCTTTCTTT.

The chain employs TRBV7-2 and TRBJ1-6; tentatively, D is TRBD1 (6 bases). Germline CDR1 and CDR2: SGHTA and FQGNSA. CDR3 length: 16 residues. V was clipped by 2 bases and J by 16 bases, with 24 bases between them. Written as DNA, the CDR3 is TGTGCCAGCAGCTTAACAAGGGGGGAAAAACGGTCTCTTCTCCACTTT. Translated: CASSLTRGEKRSLLHF.

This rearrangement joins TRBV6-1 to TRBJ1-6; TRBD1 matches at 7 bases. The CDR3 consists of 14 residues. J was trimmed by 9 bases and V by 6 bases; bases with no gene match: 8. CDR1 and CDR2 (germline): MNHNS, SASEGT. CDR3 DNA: TGTGCCAGCAGCCACACAGGGGTGGGTTCACCCCTCCACTTT. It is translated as CASSHTGVGSPLHF.

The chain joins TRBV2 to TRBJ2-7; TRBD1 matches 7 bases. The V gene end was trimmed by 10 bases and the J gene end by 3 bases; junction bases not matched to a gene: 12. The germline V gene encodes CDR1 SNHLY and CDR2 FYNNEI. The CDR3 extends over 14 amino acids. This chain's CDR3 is CATTRDREGYEQYF. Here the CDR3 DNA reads TGTGCCACCACGAGAGACAGGGAAGGCTACGAGCAGTACTTC. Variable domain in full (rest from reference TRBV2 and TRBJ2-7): EPEVTQTPSHQVTQMGQEVILRCVPISNHLYFYWYRQILGQKVEFLVSFYNNEISEKSEIFDDQFSVERPDGSNFTLKIRSTKLEDSAMYFCATTRDREGYEQYFGPGTRLTVT.

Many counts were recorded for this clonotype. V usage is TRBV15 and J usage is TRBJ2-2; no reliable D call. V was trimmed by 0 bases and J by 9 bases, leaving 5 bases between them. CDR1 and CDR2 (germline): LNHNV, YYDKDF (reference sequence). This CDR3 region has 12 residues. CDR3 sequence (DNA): TGTGCCACCAGCAGAGATTATAGGGAGCTGTTTTTT. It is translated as CATSRDYRELFF. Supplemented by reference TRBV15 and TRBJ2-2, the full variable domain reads DAMVIQNPRYQVTQFGKPVTLSCSQTLNHNVMYWYQQKSSQAPKLLFHYYDKDFNNEADTPDNFQSRRPNTSFCFLDIRSPGLGDTAMYLCATSRDYRELFFGEGSRLTVL.

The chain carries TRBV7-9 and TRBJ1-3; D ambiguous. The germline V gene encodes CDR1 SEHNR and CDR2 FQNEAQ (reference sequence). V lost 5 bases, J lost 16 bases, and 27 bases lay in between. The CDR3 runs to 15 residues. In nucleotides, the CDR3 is TGTGCCAGCAGCCCCGGCGGGTTCGACGAGAAGTACTTCTATTTT. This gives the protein CASSPGGFDEKYFYF.

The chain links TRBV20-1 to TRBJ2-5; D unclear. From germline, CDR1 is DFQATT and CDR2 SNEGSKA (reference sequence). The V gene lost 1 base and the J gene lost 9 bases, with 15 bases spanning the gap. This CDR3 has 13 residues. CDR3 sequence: CSARADGYEPQYF. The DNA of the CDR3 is TGCAGTGCTAGAGCAGACGGGTACGAGCCCCAGTACTTC.